Shown below are 2 T cell receptor beta chains from a single sample sequenced in a study of PD-L1 blockade in urothelial cancer. Profiled with immunoSEQ multiplex PCR; TCRdb holds only in-frame clones, not every one. The sample lists tens of thousands of clones, 81% occurring once. Time point here: pretreatment peripheral blood. The sequencing here drew on PBMCs, taken around atezolizumab (anti-PD-L1) treatment. Receptors were obtained from a man aged 65 to 79 with urothelial cancer.

The genes are TRBV30 and TRBJ2-1; 10 nucleotides agree with TRBD2. The CDR3 runs to 13 residues. V gave up 4 bases and J gave up 8 bases; unmatched junction bases: 5. Germline-derived CDR1 and CDR2 are GTSNPN and SVGIG (reference sequence). In DNA, the CDR3 is TGTGCCTGGACCAGCGGGAGGGTCGATGAGCAGTTCTTC. Protein: CAWTSGRVDEQFF.

V and J are TRBV4-1 and TRBJ2-4; possible D gene TRBD2, 5 bases. CDR3 length equals 15 residues. V lost 6 bases, J lost 0 bases, and 12 bases lay in between. Germline V CDR1 and CDR2: MGHRA, YSYEKL. This CDR3 reads CASSRTALAKNIQYF. The CDR3, as DNA: TGCGCCAGCAGTCGGACTGCGTTAGCCAAAAACATTCAGTACTTC.